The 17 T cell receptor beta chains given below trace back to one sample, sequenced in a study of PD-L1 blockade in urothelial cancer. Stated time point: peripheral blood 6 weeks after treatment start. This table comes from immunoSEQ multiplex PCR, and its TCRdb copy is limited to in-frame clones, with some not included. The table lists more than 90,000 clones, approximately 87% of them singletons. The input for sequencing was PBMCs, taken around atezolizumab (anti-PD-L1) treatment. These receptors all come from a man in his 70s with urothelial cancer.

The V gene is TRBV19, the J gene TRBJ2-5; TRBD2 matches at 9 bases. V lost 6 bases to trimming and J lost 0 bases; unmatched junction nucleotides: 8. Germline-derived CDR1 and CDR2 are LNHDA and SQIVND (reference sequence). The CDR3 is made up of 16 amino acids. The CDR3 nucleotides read TGTGCCAGTAGGGGGGGGACTAGCAGATACCAAGAGACCCAGTACTTC. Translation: CASRGGTSRYQETQYF.

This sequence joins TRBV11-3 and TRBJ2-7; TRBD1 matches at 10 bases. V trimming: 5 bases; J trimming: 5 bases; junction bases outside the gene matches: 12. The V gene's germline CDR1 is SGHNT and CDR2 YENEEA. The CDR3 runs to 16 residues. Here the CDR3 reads CASSPIPDRGRDEQYF. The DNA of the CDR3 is TGTGCCAGCAGCCCAATACCCGACAGGGGGCGCGACGAGCAGTACTTC.

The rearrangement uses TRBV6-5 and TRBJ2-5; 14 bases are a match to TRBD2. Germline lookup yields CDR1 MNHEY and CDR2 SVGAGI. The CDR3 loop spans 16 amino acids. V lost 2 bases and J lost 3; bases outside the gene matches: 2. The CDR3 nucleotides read TGTGCCAGCAGTTACGCGGGACTAGCGGGAGAAGAGACCCAGTACTTC. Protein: CASSYAGLAGEETQYF.

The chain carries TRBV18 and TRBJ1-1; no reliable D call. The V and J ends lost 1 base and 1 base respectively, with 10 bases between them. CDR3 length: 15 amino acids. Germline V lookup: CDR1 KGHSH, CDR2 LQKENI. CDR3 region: CASSPQSGQNTEAFF. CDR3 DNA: TGTGCCAGCTCACCACAATCAGGCCAGAACACTGAAGCTTTCTTT. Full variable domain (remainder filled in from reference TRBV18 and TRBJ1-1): NAGVMQNPRHLVRRRGQEARLRCSPMKGHSHVYWYRQLPEEGLKFMVYLQKENIIDESGMPKERFSAEFPKEGPSILRIQQVVRGDSAAYFCASSPQSGQNTEAFFGQGTRLTVV.

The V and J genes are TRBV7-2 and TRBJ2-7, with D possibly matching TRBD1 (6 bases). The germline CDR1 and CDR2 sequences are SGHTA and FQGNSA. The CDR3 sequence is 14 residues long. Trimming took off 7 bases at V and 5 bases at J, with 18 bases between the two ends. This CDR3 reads CASTDPDRDDEQYF. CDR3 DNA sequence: TGTGCCAGCACCGACCCGGACAGAGACGACGAGCAGTACTTC.

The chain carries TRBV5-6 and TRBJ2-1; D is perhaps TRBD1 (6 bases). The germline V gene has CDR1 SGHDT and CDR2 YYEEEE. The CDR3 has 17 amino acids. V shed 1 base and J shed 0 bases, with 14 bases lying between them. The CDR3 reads CASSLLGASSSYNEQFF. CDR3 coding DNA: TGTGCCAGCAGCTTGTTGGGGGCCTCAAGCTCCTACAATGAGCAGTTCTTC.

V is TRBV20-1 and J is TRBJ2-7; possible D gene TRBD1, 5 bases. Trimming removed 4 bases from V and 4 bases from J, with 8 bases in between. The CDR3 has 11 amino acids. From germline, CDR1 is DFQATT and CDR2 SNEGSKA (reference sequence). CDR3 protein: CSATQGYEQYF. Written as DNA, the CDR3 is TGCAGTGCTACCCAGGGATACGAGCAGTACTTC.

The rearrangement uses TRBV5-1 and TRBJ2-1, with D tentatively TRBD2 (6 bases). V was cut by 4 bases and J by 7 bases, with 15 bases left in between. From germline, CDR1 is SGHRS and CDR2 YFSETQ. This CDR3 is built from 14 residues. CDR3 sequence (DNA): TGCGCCAGCAGCCCGGGACTCCTAGCGAATGAGCAGTTCTTC. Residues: CASSPGLLANEQFF.

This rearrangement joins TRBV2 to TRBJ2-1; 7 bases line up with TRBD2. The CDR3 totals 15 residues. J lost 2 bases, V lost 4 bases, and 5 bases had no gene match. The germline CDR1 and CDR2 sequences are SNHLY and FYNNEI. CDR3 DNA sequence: TGTGCCAGCAGTGTAGCGGGCGTCGCCTACAATGAGCAGTTCTTC. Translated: CASSVAGVAYNEQFF. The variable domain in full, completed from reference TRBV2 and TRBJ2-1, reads EPEVTQTPSHQVTQMGQEVILRCVPISNHLYFYWYRQILGQKVEFLVSFYNNEISEKSEIFDDQFSVERPDGSNFTLKIRSTKLEDSAMYFCASSVAGVAYNEQFFGPGTRLTVL.

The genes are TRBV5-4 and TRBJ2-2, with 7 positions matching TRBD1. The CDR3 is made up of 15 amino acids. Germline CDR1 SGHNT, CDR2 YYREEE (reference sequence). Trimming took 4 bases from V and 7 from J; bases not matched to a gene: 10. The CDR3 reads CASSGRQGEGGELFF. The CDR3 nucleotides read TGTGCCAGCAGCGGCCGGCAGGGGGAAGGCGGGGAGCTGTTTTTT.

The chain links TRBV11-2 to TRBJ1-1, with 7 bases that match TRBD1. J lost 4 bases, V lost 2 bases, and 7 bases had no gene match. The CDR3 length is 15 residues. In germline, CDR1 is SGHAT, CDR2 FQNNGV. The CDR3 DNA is TGTGCCAGCAGCTTAAGGGTCAGGGGGGTCACTGAAGCTTTCTTT. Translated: CASSLRVRGVTEAFF.

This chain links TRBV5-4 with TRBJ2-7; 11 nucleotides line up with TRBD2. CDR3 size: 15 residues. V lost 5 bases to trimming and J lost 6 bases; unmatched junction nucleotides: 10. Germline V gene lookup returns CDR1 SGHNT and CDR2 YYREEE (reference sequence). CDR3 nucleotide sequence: TGTGCCAGCAGTCGCGGGACTAGCGGCTCTTCCGAGCAGTACTTC. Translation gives CASSRGTSGSSEQYF. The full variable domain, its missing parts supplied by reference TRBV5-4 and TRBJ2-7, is ETGVTQSPTHLIKTRGQQVTLRCSSQSGHNTVSWYQQALGQGPQFIFQYYREEENGRGNFPPRFSGLQFPNYSSELNVNALELDDSALYLCASSRGTSGSSEQYFGPGTRLTVT.

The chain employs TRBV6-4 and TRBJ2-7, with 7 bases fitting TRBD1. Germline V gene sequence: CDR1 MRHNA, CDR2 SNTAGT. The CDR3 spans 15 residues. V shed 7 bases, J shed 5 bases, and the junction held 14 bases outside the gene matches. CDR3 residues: CASKMVTDRVNEQYF. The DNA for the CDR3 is TGTGCCAGCAAAATGGTAACCGACAGGGTAAACGAGCAGTACTTC.

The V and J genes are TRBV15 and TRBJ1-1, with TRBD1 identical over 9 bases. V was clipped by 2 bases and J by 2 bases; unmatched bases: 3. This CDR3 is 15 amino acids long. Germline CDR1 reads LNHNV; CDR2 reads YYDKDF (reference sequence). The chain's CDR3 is CATSRSGQGNTEAFF. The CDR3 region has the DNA TGTGCCACCAGCAGATCGGGACAGGGAAACACTGAAGCTTTCTTT.

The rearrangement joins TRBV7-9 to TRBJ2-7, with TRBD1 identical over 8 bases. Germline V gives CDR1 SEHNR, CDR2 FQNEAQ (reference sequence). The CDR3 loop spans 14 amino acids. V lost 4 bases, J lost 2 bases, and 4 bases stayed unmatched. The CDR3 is CASSWDRFPYEQYF. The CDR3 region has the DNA TGTGCCAGCAGCTGGGACAGGTTTCCCTACGAGCAGTACTTC.

CDR3 region: CASGQGWYEQYF. The CDR3 DNA follows: TGTGCCAGTGGACAGGGTTGGTACGAGCAGTACTTC. V is TRBV7-2 and J is TRBJ2-7; 8 bases are a match to TRBD1. Per germline, CDR1 SGHTA and CDR2 FQGNSA. The CDR3 contains 12 residues. With V trimmed by 9 bases and J by 4 bases, 5 bases remained unmatched.

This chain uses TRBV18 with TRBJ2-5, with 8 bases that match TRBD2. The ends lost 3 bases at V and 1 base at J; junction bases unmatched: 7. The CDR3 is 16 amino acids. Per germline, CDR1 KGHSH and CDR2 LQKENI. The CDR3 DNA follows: TGTGCCAGCTCACCGATAGCGGGATTCTTCCAAGAGACCCAGTACTTC. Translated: CASSPIAGFFQETQYF.